This T cell receptor beta chain was sequenced for a study of blood T cells in healthy people across ages (dated by TCRdb to the mid-2010s). In the study overall: Template switching captured roughly one uniquely barcoded TCR beta cDNA molecule per two T cells in model experiments. The study measured age-related changes in TCR beta repertoire diversity using deep sequencing normalized with unique cDNA molecular identifiers. Donors were grouped into four age groups: young (average approximately 16 years), middle-aged (about 40), aged (62) and long-lived (82). Donors of different ages were randomly distributed across sequencing lanes to avoid experimental bias. For two donors (one aged 18 to 29 and one aged 80 or older), the study analyzed two additional independent replicas of 1 million unique cDNA reads from the same blood draw. Overall results and qualifications from the work: Since profiling was done on bulk unsorted PBMCs, naive and antigen-experienced compartments could not be conclusively compared. Donor CMV infection status was unknown, potentially confounding age-related changes in expanded clonotypes. The percentage of naive T cells measured by flow cytometry correlated strongly with observed TCR beta diversity. Estimates of total diversity from one million sequenced T cells were regarded as lower bounds and underestimates. As age increased, observed TCR beta diversity per million T cells dropped in a roughly linear way, and a significant reduction was already evident by age 40. Compared with the aged group, the long-lived group had more naive CD4+ T cells, fewer expanded clones and increased TCR diversity, suggesting age selection.

To prepare the library, 5' RACE was applied. Sequenced on an Illumina HiSeq 2500. The second PCR ran for roughly 7 to 11 cycles and used a J-beta primer mix along with a sample-barcoded 5' primer. A unique molecular identifier was introduced onto each TCR beta cDNA molecule by a template-switch 5' adaptor carrying 12 random nucleotides. At least 3 million CDR3-containing paired-end reads were obtained from each sample. First-strand cDNA synthesis was performed from all RNA using the Mint cDNA synthesis kit, with priming by a TRBC-specific oligonucleotide. All cDNA was treated with uracil-DNA glycosylase and then went through a first 18-cycle PCR with the universal primers M1SS and BC2_uni_R. Under the source paper's analysis protocol: Normalization of each sample was performed by random selection of 1 million high-quality reads, each carrying a distinct molecular identifier. Reads with shared molecular identifiers were discarded instead of being binned into consensus sequences. MiTCR, run with a Q25 quality threshold and the strictest error-elimination algorithm, handled CDR3 identification, clonotype clustering and error correction. Lower-bound total TCR beta diversity was estimated with a nonparametric unseen species model using Euler transformation. In TCRdb, the public reads were trimmed at Q25 with fastp and aligned with MiXCR, with productive beta chains retained. Rows merge per CDR3 protein into single entries with the most common DNA and genes. The V and J calls and clone size are TCRdb's, not the authors'. This sample lists approximately 1,100,000 distinct CDR3 sequences; under 55% were detected once. The ten largest clones capture over 15% of the sample.

This clonotype was counted between two and nine times. This clone's antigen is unknown. A much bigger clone sits one base away, suggesting this may be a read error. The roughly 39 donors, aged about 6 to 90 years, were systemically healthy Caucasian individuals from Russia. Each donor gave 8 to 10 milliliters of peripheral blood, drawn into EDTA-treated Vacutainer tubes. Ficoll-Paque density-gradient centrifugation was used to isolate PBMCs, with at least 7 million obtained per sample. Trizol reagent was used to extract total RNA from PBMCs, with at least 6 micrograms per sample. For every donor, an aliquot of PBMCs went through flow cytometry to measure the percentages of naive CD45RAhigh/CD27high T cells. The TCR sequence derives from a woman aged 55-70 years in good health. The specimen was blood.

Read as DNA, the sequence is TGTGCCAGCAGCTTAGAGCCGGGACTCTATAACAATGAGCAGTACTTC. The resulting protein is CASSLEPGLYNNEQYF. The sequence joins TRBV7-8 to TRBJ2-5; a tentative D match to TRBD2 spans 6 bases. Based on the germline V gene, the CDR1 and CDR2 sequences are SGHVS and FQNEAQ. V is pared back by 1 base and J by 11 bases, with 23 bases lying between the germline termini. Reading from cysteine to phenylalanine, the CDR3 counts 16 amino acids. Only the CDR3 DNA stays, 48 bases, in frame from base 1.